This T cell receptor (beta chain) was retrieved from a study of lung T cells in sarcoidosis with Löfgren's syndrome. TCRdb re-derived calls from the reads in MiXCR, one entry per CDR3 protein. The sample lists 15,000 to 20,000 distinct CDR3 sequences, 20% to 25% seen once, with around 4.3% in the top ten. There are 16 residues in the CDR3. The germline V gene has CDR1 MNHEY and CDR2 SMNVEV (reference sequence). Of note for this clonotype: Mismatch with germline at one junction end may stem from a read error.

The chain carries TRBV27 and TRBJ2-3; a weak D match, TRBD2 (5 bases). Sequenced material: CD4+ T cells from PBMCs. The TCR sequence derives from a human donor with sarcoidosis (Löfgren's syndrome or another form), or a control subject (not recorded which). The CDR3 region has the DNA TGTGCCAGCAGTAGGGAGACGGGAATCGTCACAGATACGCGGTACTTT. Its protein is CASSRETGIVTDTRYF.